What follows is one T cell receptor beta chain and its context. Its antigen is not identified. Time point specified: newly diagnosed GD, antithyroid drugs for less than 3 months. Scientists built the TCR library using RNA that was extracted from PBMCs. The sample is drawn from a study of regulatory T cells in long-lasting Graves disease. Whole-study results and caveats: Relative to new patients (around 1,000), persistent patients exhibited greater sharing of public clonotypes (2,741). Small sample size may have lowered accuracy.

Library construction for TCR beta used iRepertoire HTBI primers and Arm-PCR of CDR3 regions. TCRdb recomputed calls from the multiplex PCR reads with MiXCR, one row per CDR3 protein. The sample comprises about 210,000 distinct CDR3 sequences, around a fifth of which are singletons, and about an eighth rests with the top ten. The sample was also linked to a second study, of T cells in Graves' hyperthyroidism and ophthalmopathy. Per that paper: In simple terms, a model built on 13 V-J features told ophthalmopathy apart from stable hyperthyroidism.

The input for sequencing was peripheral blood mononuclear cells (PBMCs), taken at new diagnosis, from a patient treated with antithyroid drugs. This clonotype originated in a woman aged 30 to 39 with Graves disease.

The CDR3 nucleotides read TGTGCCAGCAGCTTTGCGGGTCGGGAGACCCAGTACTTC. It is translated as CASSFAGRETQYF. The J gene is TRBJ2-5, the V gene TRBV11-2; D is possibly TRBD2 (5 bases). Germline values: CDR1 SGHAT, CDR2 FQNNGV. The CDR3 runs 13 residues. V was shortened by 3 bases and J by 5 bases, with 10 bases between the two germline ends.